These 5 T cell receptor beta chains were all obtained from the same sample, sequenced in a study of early T cells in non-severe SARS-CoV-2 infection. TCRdb itself ran the 5' RACE reads through MiXCR, one entry per CDR3 protein. Among about 35,000 distinct CDR3 sequences listed, roughly 4.5% were seen once. The sample comprised whole blood. The receptors come from an adult who was a healthcare worker with PCR-confirmed SARS-CoV-2 infection or an uninfected control (not recorded which).

V is TRBV20-1 and J is TRBJ2-1; possible D gene TRBD1, 6 bases. CDR3 size: 11 residues. CDR1 and CDR2 from the germline V gene are DFQATT and SNEGSKA (reference sequence). The CDR3 loop reads CRSGVGNEQFF. CDR3 DNA sequence: TGCAGATCAGGGGTAGGCAATGAGCAGTTCTTC.

This clonotype was found a few times. The chain links TRBV12-3 or TRBV12-4 to TRBJ2-3; 8 bases align to TRBD2. The CDR3 loop spans 15 amino acids. V gave up 6 bases and J gave up 5 bases; unmatched junction bases: 10. CDR3: CASRTTGTRRDTQYF. DNA of the CDR3: TGTGCCAGCAGAACTACCGGGACTAGAAGAGATACGCAGTATTTT.

The sample holds many counts of this clonotype. The chain employs TRBV3-1 and TRBJ1-5; no definite D call. Germline V lookup: CDR1 LGHDT, CDR2 YNNKEL (reference sequence). The CDR3 runs 15 residues. V shed 1 base and J shed 10 bases, with 17 bases lying between them. CDR3 residues: CASSQGPGPIPPQHF. For the CDR3, the DNA is TGTGCCAGCAGCCAAGGGCCGGGTCCAATCCCCCCCCAGCATTTT.

This clonotype was observed a few times. The V call is TRBV9, the J call TRBJ1-1; the D is unclear. Germline-derived CDR1 and CDR2 are SGDLS and YYNGEE. V was trimmed by 0 bases and J by 3 bases, leaving 9 bases between them. The CDR3 length is 14 residues. For the CDR3, the DNA is TGTGCCAGCAGCGTAGCCCAGTTCGACACTGAAGCTTTCTTT. Protein product: CASSVAQFDTEAFF. The whole variable domain, filled in from reference TRBV9 and TRBJ1-1, reads DSGVTQTPKHLITATGQRVTLRCSPRSGDLSVYWYQQSLDQGLQFLIQYYNGEERAKGNILERFSAQQFPDLHSELNLSSLELGDSALYFCASSVAQFDTEAFFGQGTRLTVV.

This clonotype was observed many times. The chain employs TRBV2 and TRBJ1-4, with TRBD1 matching over 7 bases. CDR1 SNHLY and CDR2 FYNNEI come from the germline V gene. The CDR3 has 14 residues. Germline trimming cut 5 bases from V and 4 bases from J; bases unmatched to any gene: 4. The CDR3 bases are TGTGCCAGCAGTAACAGGGGAAGTAATGAAAAACTGTTTTTT. This gives the protein CASSNRGSNEKLFF.